This T cell receptor beta chain was sequenced in a study of beta chain features in type 1 diabetes. Study-wide results and caveats: Type 1 diabetes patients had TCRB CDR3s that were shorter (moderately but significantly so) in all four CD4+ subsets. For cells with high TCR expression, cDNA sequencing could yield over-representation.

This CDR3 has 14 amino acids. The junction had 4 bases not matched to a gene; V was cut back by 3 bases and J by 3 bases. From germline, CDR1 is SQVTM and CDR2 ANQGSEA. Sorted populations all had greater than 95% purity. Expressed TCRB transcripts were sequenced after all isolated RNA was converted to cDNA. The assay was immunoSEQ multiplex PCR, and TCRdb's table has in-frame clones only and misses some. The profile covers a few hundred thousand clones, with about 13% appearing a single time and about 0.015% taken by the ten largest. To note about this clone: The antigen is unknown.

The TCR sequence derives from a woman aged 18-29 years with type 1 diabetes. The chain has TRBV29-1 and TRBJ2-2; 7 bases are shared with TRBD1. The specimen sequenced was naive CD4+ T cells from blood. CDR3 coding DNA: TGCAGCGTTGACCCGACAGGGCACACCGGGGAGCTGTTTTTT. Its protein product is CSVDPTGHTGELFF.